The rows below give T cell receptor beta chains drawn from one sample of a study of OX40 agonist ivuxolimab in advanced cancers. The table came from immunoSEQ multiplex PCR; TCRdb's copy has only in-frame clones and leaves some out. The table has tens of thousands of clones, around four fifths seen once. Sequencing was performed on CD4+ or CD8+ T cells sorted from blood, taken in a trial of the OX40 agonist ivuxolimab. The receptors stem from an adult with an advanced solid tumor such as melanoma, head and neck, liver or kidney cancer. The CDR3 runs from the conserved cysteine through the conserved F or W. The D gene is left open where the match is weak. Clone sizes are given selectively: once, few, many, or a class where the clone is expanded.

len	j_gene	abundance	d_gene	v_gene	CDR3aa	CDR3nt
13	TRBJ2-5	.	.	TRBV5-6	CASSLQGQETQYF	TGTGCCAGCAGCTTGCAGGGACAAGAGACCCAGTACTTC
14	TRBJ1-4	many	.	TRBV6-5	CASRRDSVNEKLFF	TGTGCCAGCAGGCGGGACTCTGTGAATGAAAAACTGTTTTTT
15	TRBJ1-4	.	.	TRBV2	CASSEALGELRKLFF	TGTGCCAGCAGTGAAGCGCTTGGGGAACTCAGAAAACTGTTTTTT
17	TRBJ2-5	.	TRBD2	TRBV9	CASSTSEGLAGQETQYF	TGTGCCAGCAGCACCTCGGAGGGACTAGCGGGCCAAGAGACCCAGTACTTC
15	TRBJ2-5	.	TRBD1	TRBV19	CASSPPGTAQETQYF	TGTGCCAGTAGTCCCCCAGGGACAGCTCAAGAGACCCAGTACTTC
15	TRBJ1-1	.	.	TRBV6-5	CASSLTGGQNTEAFF	TGTGCCAGCAGTCTGACGGGGGGACAGAACACTGAAGCTTTCTTT
15	TRBJ1-1	few	.	TRBV18	CASSEPNGQNTEAFF	TGTGCCAGCTCCGAACCCAATGGACAGAACACTGAAGCTTTCTTT
13	TRBJ1-4	.	.	TRBV6-6	CASRTQDYEKLFF	TGTGCCAGCCGGACGCAAGATTATGAAAAACTGTTTTTT
13	TRBJ1-1	few	.	TRBV9	CASSASVNTEAFF	TGTGCCAGCAGCGCATCAGTGAACACTGAAGCTTTCTTT
16	TRBJ2-2	few	TRBD2	TRBV10-3	CAISDLAGEVTGELFF	TGTGCCATCAGTGACCTAGCGGGGGAGGTCACCGGGGAGCTGTTTTTT
16	TRBJ2-1	.	.	TRBV4-3	CASSQDNRQSYNEQFF	TGCGCCAGCAGCCAAGATAATAGACAGTCCTACAATGAGCAGTTCTTC
14	TRBJ2-1	few	.	TRBV5-1	CASSDGRLGNEQFF	TGCGCCAGCAGCGACGGTCGCCTGGGGAATGAGCAGTTCTTC
16	TRBJ2-7	once	.	TRBV6-5	CASSYSSGGSSYEQYF	TGTGCCAGCAGTTACTCGTCGGGTGGGTCTTCCTACGAGCAGTACTTC
13	TRBJ1-2	once	.	TRBV19	CASSIIGRGSYTF	TGTGCCAGTAGTATCATCGGACGGGGGAGCTACACCTTC
16	TRBJ2-1	.	TRBD1	TRBV19	CASSRQGPFSYNEQFF	TGTGCCAGTAGCCGACAGGGCCCCTTTTCCTACAATGAGCAGTTCTTC
17	TRBJ1-6	.	TRBD1	TRBV7-2	CASSLWGQGSYNSPLHF	TGTGCCAGCAGCTTATGGGGACAGGGCTCCTATAATTCACCCCTCCACTTT
14	TRBJ1-4	.	TRBD1	TRBV2	CASGLIGTAEKLFF	TGTGCCAGCGGACTAATCGGGACAGCTGAAAAACTGTTTTTT
15	TRBJ2-7	.	.	TRBV4-1	CASSRGGGGSYEQYF	TGCGCCAGCAGCCGCGGGGGAGGGGGGTCCTACGAGCAGTACTTC
12	TRBJ1-5	.	TRBD1	TRBV19	CASSVDRGPRHF	TGTGCCAGTAGTGTCGACAGGGGCCCTCGGCATTTT
14	TRBJ2-5	.	TRBD2	TRBV18	CASSPTSGEETQYF	TGTGCCAGCTCACCAACTAGCGGGGAGGAGACCCAGTACTTC
14	TRBJ2-3	few	.	TRBV11-2	CASSLDGSTDTQYF	TGTGCCAGCAGCTTAGACGGGAGCACAGATACGCAGTATTTT
14	TRBJ2-5	.	.	TRBV10-1	CASSESINQETQYF	TGCGCCAGCAGTGAGTCGATCAACCAAGAGACCCAGTACTTC
15	TRBJ2-5	.	.	TRBV27	CASSSPGQPQETQYF	TGTGCCAGCAGTTCCCCGGGGCAGCCTCAAGAGACCCAGTACTTC
18	TRBJ2-1	.	.	TRBV11-1	CASSLVPSGSNSYNEQFF	TGTGCCAGCAGCTTAGTCCCGTCCGGAAGTAACTCCTACAATGAGCAGTTCTTC
15	TRBJ2-5	.	.	TRBV7-6	CASSSDGRGRETQYF	TGTGCCAGCAGCTCAGACGGTCGGGGTCGAGAGACCCAGTACTTC
14	TRBJ2-2	.	TRBD1	TRBV7-2	CASSWDSHTGELFF	TGTGCCAGCAGCTGGGACAGCCACACCGGGGAGCTGTTTTTT
12	TRBJ1-5	.	.	TRBV7-2	CASQTGTQPQHF	TGTGCCAGCCAGACCGGGACCCAGCCCCAGCATTTT
12	TRBJ1-5	.	.	TRBV7-8	CASSGPNQPQHF	TGTGCCAGCTCAGGGCCGAATCAGCCCCAGCATTTT
13	TRBJ1-2	.	.	TRBV4-3	CASSQVGGWSYTF	TGCGCCAGCAGCCAAGTGGGAGGGTGGAGCTACACCTTC
14	TRBJ2-1	.	.	TRBV2	CASSPKLPYNEQFF	TGTGCCAGCAGTCCTAAGCTACCCTACAATGAGCAGTTCTTC
15	TRBJ2-7	few	TRBD1	TRBV7-6	CASSTDRGLSYEQYF	TGTGCCAGCAGCACGGACAGGGGGCTGTCCTACGAGCAGTACTTC
15	TRBJ1-2	.	.	TRBV6-5	CASSYASGADYGYTF	TGTGCCAGCAGTTACGCCTCGGGGGCCGACTATGGCTACACCTTC
13	TRBJ1-6	once	.	TRBV5-4	CASSLLPFSPLHF	TGTGCCAGCAGCTTGCTGCCATTCTCACCCCTCCACTTT
15	TRBJ2-7	.	.	TRBV18	CASSLSGAASHEQYF	TGTGCCAGCTCACTTTCAGGGGCCGCTTCCCACGAGCAGTACTTC
13	TRBJ2-5	few	.	TRBV18	CASSRSPQETQYF	TGTGCCAGCTCCCGAAGTCCCCAAGAGACCCAGTACTTC
13	TRBJ1-4	.	.	TRBV30	CAWSLSGYEKLFF	TGTGCCTGGTCCCTCAGTGGTTATGAAAAACTGTTTTTT
17	TRBJ2-5	.	.	TRBV7-2	CASSSRPGLFPGETQYF	TGTGCCAGCAGCTCCAGGCCGGGCCTCTTCCCAGGAGAGACCCAGTACTTC
16	TRBJ1-3	.	.	TRBV19	CASTVGGAYSGNTIYF	TGTGCCAGTACCGTCGGGGGGGCATACTCTGGAAACACCATATATTTT
15	TRBJ1-5	.	.	TRBV7-9	CASSLDGVGSQPQHF	TGTGCCAGCAGCTTAGACGGCGTCGGGAGTCAGCCCCAGCATTTT
16	TRBJ2-2	few	.	TRBV7-8	CASSLNRVRTTGELFF	TGTGCCAGCAGCCTGAACAGAGTAAGAACTACCGGGGAGCTGTTTTTT
13	TRBJ2-7	.	.	TRBV6-5	CASSYTWTAEQYF	TGTGCCAGCAGTTACACCTGGACAGCCGAGCAGTACTTC
13	TRBJ1-4	.	.	TRBV25-1	CASRTVGNEKLFF	TGTGCCTCTAGGACAGTGGGCAATGAAAAACTGTTTTTT
16	TRBJ2-3	.	TRBD2	TRBV4-3	CASSPLGRGGGDTQYF	TGCGCCAGCAGCCCTCTCGGGCGGGGGGGTGGAGATACGCAGTATTTT
16	TRBJ2-3	.	TRBD1	TRBV5-1	CASSLGWDRGTDTQYF	TGCGCCAGCAGCTTGGGGTGGGACAGGGGTACAGATACGCAGTATTTT
13	TRBJ1-2	.	.	TRBV5-1	CASSGGASYGYTF	TGCGCCAGCAGCGGGGGGGCCAGCTATGGCTACACCTTC
15	TRBJ2-2	.	.	TRBV5-1	CASSLGQGGTGELFF	TGCGCCAGCAGCTTGGGACAGGGAGGCACCGGGGAGCTGTTTTTT
11	TRBJ2-1	.	.	TRBV5-1	CASSLQQELLF	TGCGCCAGCAGCTTGCAACAGGAACTGCTCTTC
14	TRBJ1-5	.	.	TRBV30	CAWARDMGNQPQHF	TGTGCCTGGGCCCGGGACATGGGCAATCAGCCCCAGCATTTT
17	TRBJ2-6	.	.	TRBV19	CASSILTANSGANVLTF	TGTGCCAGTAGTATTCTGACGGCGAACTCTGGGGCCAACGTCCTGACTTTC
13	TRBJ2-5	.	.	TRBV18	CASSLGGQETQYF	TGTGCCAGCTCACTTGGAGGGCAAGAGACCCAGTACTTC
17	TRBJ2-2	.	TRBD1	TRBV7-2	CASSTQGQDFFGGELFF	TGTGCCAGCAGCACCCAAGGACAGGACTTTTTCGGGGGGGAGCTGTTTTTT
16	TRBJ2-3	.	TRBD1	TRBV7-9	CASSRSTGGVTDTQYF	TGTGCCAGCAGCCGGTCGACAGGGGGTGTCACAGATACGCAGTATTTT